The rows below give T cell receptor beta chains drawn from one sample of a study of blood T cell repertoires in COVID-19. Libraries were prepared by immunoSEQ multiplex PCR; TCRdb keeps only in-frame clonotypes and omits some of them. The sample gives some 26,000 clones, around 81% of which show up once; around 70% is in the top ten. The specimen sequenced was peripheral blood. The receptor set was obtained from an older man with acute or convalescent COVID-19. Both conserved end residues are part of each CDR3. The D gene is left open where the match is weak. Clone size, where shown, is once, few, many, or a class for clones that have expanded.

d_gene: NA
abundance: once
v_gene: TRBV4-3
j_gene: TRBJ2-7
CDR3aa: CASSQETGRSYEQYF
CDR3nt: TGCGCCAGCAGCCAAGAGACAGGGAGGTCCTACGAGCAGTACTTC

d_gene: TRBD1
abundance: once
v_gene: TRBV11-2
j_gene: TRBJ2-7
CDR3aa: CASTLSTGQAYEQYF
CDR3nt: TGTGCCAGCACACTTAGTACGGGACAGGCTTACGAGCAGTACTTC

d_gene: NA
abundance: NA
v_gene: TRBV5-1
j_gene: TRBJ1-1
CDR3aa: CASILVPGVETEAFF
CDR3nt: TGCGCCAGCATCCTAGTTCCGGGGGTGGAGACTGAAGCTTTCTTT

d_gene: NA
abundance: NA
v_gene: TRBV24-1
j_gene: TRBJ2-3
CDR3aa: CATSDDGSDTQYF
CDR3nt: TGTGCCACCAGTGATGACGGGTCAGATACGCAGTATTTT

d_gene: TRBD2
abundance: NA
v_gene: TRBV28
j_gene: TRBJ2-5
CDR3aa: CASSLEVAGIQETQYF
CDR3nt: TGTGCCAGCAGTTTAGAAGTAGCGGGGATCCAAGAGACCCAGTACTTC

d_gene: TRBD1
abundance: few
v_gene: TRBV5-6
j_gene: TRBJ1-2
CDR3aa: CASSARDRAYGYTF
CDR3nt: TGTGCCAGCAGCGCCCGGGACAGGGCTTATGGCTACACCTTC

d_gene: NA
abundance: NA
v_gene: TRBV4-3
j_gene: TRBJ1-4
CDR3aa: CASSQELQGEKLFF
CDR3nt: TGCGCCAGCAGCCAAGAATTACAGGGTGAAAAACTGTTTTTT

d_gene: NA
abundance: once
v_gene: TRBV5-6
j_gene: TRBJ2-2
CDR3aa: CASSLLGDRDTGELFF
CDR3nt: TGTGCCAGCAGCCTCCTCGGGGATAGGGACACCGGGGAGCTGTTTTTT

d_gene: TRBD2
abundance: NA
v_gene: TRBV5-4
j_gene: TRBJ2-1
CDR3aa: CASSPGTSGRAVLF
CDR3nt: TGTGCCAGCAGCCCCGGGACTAGCGGGAGGGCTGTACTCTTC

d_gene: NA
abundance: few
v_gene: TRBV19
j_gene: TRBJ1-1
CDR3aa: CASSARLGSTEAFF
CDR3nt: TGTGCCAGTAGTGCGCGCCTAGGGAGCACTGAAGCTTTCTTT

d_gene: NA
abundance: once
v_gene: TRBV30
j_gene: TRBJ2-3
CDR3aa: CAWNRGGSADTQYF
CDR3nt: TGTGCCTGGAATAGAGGGGGATCCGCAGATACGCAGTATTTT

d_gene: NA
abundance: NA
v_gene: TRBV21-1
j_gene: TRBJ2-7
CDR3aa: CASSTIRTEVWYEQYF
CDR3nt: TGTGCCAGCAGCACAATACGGACAGAAGTCTGGTACGAGCAGTACTTC

d_gene: NA
abundance: NA
v_gene: TRBV5-1
j_gene: TRBJ1-3
CDR3aa: CASSPSPIGNTIYF
CDR3nt: TGCGCCAGCAGCCCGAGTCCGATCGGAAACACCATATATTTT

d_gene: TRBD1
abundance: NA
v_gene: TRBV7-9
j_gene: TRBJ2-7
CDR3aa: CASSLGIGTGLF
CDR3nt: TGTGCCAGCAGCTTAGGAATCGGGACAGGCCTTTTC

d_gene: NA
abundance: NA
v_gene: TRBV14
j_gene: TRBJ2-6
CDR3aa: CASSQYQGANVLTF
CDR3nt: TGTGCCAGCAGCCAATACCAGGGGGCCAACGTCCTGACTTTC

d_gene: TRBD2
abundance: NA
v_gene: TRBV7-6
j_gene: TRBJ2-7
CDR3aa: CASSLLAGVVGGEQYF
CDR3nt: TGTGCCAGCAGCTTATTAGCGGGGGTCGTTGGGGGCGAGCAGTACTTC

d_gene: NA
abundance: NA
v_gene: TRBV29-1
j_gene: TRBJ2-7
CDR3aa: CSVVLSYEQYF
CDR3nt: TGCAGCGTTGTCCTCTCCTACGAGCAGTACTTC

d_gene: NA
abundance: few
v_gene: TRBV19
j_gene: TRBJ1-3
CDR3aa: CASSLSSGNTIYF
CDR3nt: TGTGCCAGTAGTCTATCCTCTGGAAACACCATATATTTT

d_gene: TRBD1
abundance: few
v_gene: TRBV18
j_gene: TRBJ1-3
CDR3aa: CASSPDRAYGNTIYF
CDR3nt: TGTGCCAGCTCACCAGACAGGGCGTATGGAAACACCATATATTTT

d_gene: TRBD1
abundance: NA
v_gene: TRBV7-2
j_gene: TRBJ1-3
CDR3aa: CASSSRQGAVGNTIYF
CDR3nt: TGTGCCAGCAGCTCGAGACAGGGGGCCGTTGGAAACACCATATATTTT

d_gene: NA
abundance: NA
v_gene: TRBV4-3
j_gene: TRBJ2-2
CDR3aa: CASSRWSQNTGELFF
CDR3nt: TGCGCCAGCAGCAGGTGGAGCCAAAACACCGGGGAGCTGTTTTTT

d_gene: NA
abundance: few
v_gene: TRBV7-9
j_gene: TRBJ2-1
CDR3aa: CAPRELEYNEQFF
CDR3nt: TGTGCCCCCCGGGAGTTGGAGTACAATGAGCAGTTCTTC

d_gene: NA
abundance: once
v_gene: TRBV2
j_gene: TRBJ2-1
CDR3aa: CASTEVRNEQFF
CDR3nt: TGTGCCAGCACCGAGGTTCGAAATGAGCAGTTCTTC

d_gene: NA
abundance: NA
v_gene: TRBV5-1
j_gene: TRBJ2-7
CDR3aa: CASSSDSNYEQYF
CDR3nt: TGCGCCAGCAGCTCTGACAGTAACTACGAGCAGTACTTC

d_gene: NA
abundance: NA
v_gene: TRBV30
j_gene: TRBJ1-5
CDR3aa: CAWSRVGQPQHF
CDR3nt: TGTGCCTGGAGCCGGGTAGGCCAGCCCCAGCATTTT

d_gene: NA
abundance: NA
v_gene: TRBV11-2
j_gene: TRBJ1-2
CDR3aa: CASSPLTQAVGYTF
CDR3nt: TGTGCCAGCAGCCCTCTCACCCAAGCGGTTGGCTACACCTTC

d_gene: TRBD1
abundance: once
v_gene: TRBV5-5
j_gene: TRBJ2-5
CDR3aa: CASSFQGVPQETQYF
CDR3nt: TGTGCCAGCAGCTTTCAGGGGGTACCCCAAGAGACCCAGTACTTC

d_gene: NA
abundance: NA
v_gene: TRBV5-1
j_gene: TRBJ2-1
CDR3aa: CASSSLVRERGNEQFF
CDR3nt: TGCGCCAGCAGTTCTCTGGTGCGGGAGAGGGGGAATGAGCAGTTCTTC

d_gene: TRBD2
abundance: once
v_gene: TRBV3-1/TRBV3-2
j_gene: TRBJ2-7
CDR3aa: CASSPPSGRGHEQYF
CDR3nt: TGTGCCAGCAGCCCACCTAGCGGGAGAGGCCACGAGCAGTACTTC

d_gene: NA
abundance: NA
v_gene: TRBV20-1
j_gene: TRBJ2-1
CDR3aa: CSARDTLVTVF
CDR3nt: TGCAGTGCTAGAGACACACTAGTTACCGTCTTC

d_gene: NA
abundance: few
v_gene: TRBV5-6
j_gene: TRBJ2-1
CDR3aa: CASSRTRAISSYNEQFF
CDR3nt: TGTGCCAGCAGCCGAACCAGGGCTATATCCTCCTACAATGAGCAGTTCTTC

d_gene: NA
abundance: NA
v_gene: TRBV4-3
j_gene: TRBJ1-4
CDR3aa: CASSQAGLGEKLFF
CDR3nt: TGCGCCAGCAGCCAAGCGGGATTAGGTGAAAAACTGTTTTTT

d_gene: NA
abundance: NA
v_gene: TRBV2
j_gene: TRBJ1-3
CDR3aa: CASSGVRSYSGNTIYF
CDR3nt: TGTGCCAGCAGTGGAGTTAGGAGCTACTCTGGAAACACCATATATTTT

d_gene: TRBD1
abundance: NA
v_gene: TRBV10-3
j_gene: TRBJ2-7
CDR3aa: CAISGETGTGGVISYEQYF
CDR3nt: TGTGCCATCAGTGGGGAAACCGGGACAGGGGGAGTGATCTCCTACGAGCAGTACTTC

d_gene: TRBD2
abundance: once
v_gene: TRBV28
j_gene: TRBJ2-7
CDR3aa: CASPVEGGGGSYEQYF
CDR3nt: TGTGCCAGCCCAGTCGAGGGAGGCGGGGGCTCCTACGAGCAGTACTTC

d_gene: NA
abundance: NA
v_gene: TRBV5-1
j_gene: TRBJ2-7
CDR3aa: CASSTEGAYEQYF
CDR3nt: TGCGCCAGCAGCACGGAGGGAGCCTACGAGCAGTACTTC

d_gene: TRBD1
abundance: NA
v_gene: TRBV4-2
j_gene: TRBJ1-2
CDR3aa: CASSRRGQGAGYGYTF
CDR3nt: TGTGCCAGCAGCCGGAGGGGACAGGGGGCAGGCTATGGCTACACCTTC